The clone carrying this T cell receptor (beta chain) was observed a handful of times. The antigen is not known. TCRdb re-analysed the 5' RACE reads in MiXCR, keeping a single row per CDR3 protein. The repertoire consists of more than 1.5 million distinct CDR3 sequences, with 32% occurring once and the leading ten covering less than 0.35%. The sample is drawn from a study of identical twins. Study-wide results and caveats: Out-of-frame alpha sequences common to twins exhibited a surplus of low generation probability.

Sequencing was done on a sample of cord blood. The TCR was taken from a newborn girl in good health.

CDR3 residues: CASSTTRVSYEQYF. The CDR3 nucleotides are TGTGCCAGCAGTACGACTAGAGTCTCCTACGAGCAGTACTTC. The chain links TRBV27 to TRBJ2-7; weak D call: TRBD2 (6 bases). The V and J ends lost 5 bases and 0 bases respectively, with 11 bases between them. The germline V gene has CDR1 MNHEY and CDR2 SMNVEV (reference sequence). This CDR3 region has 14 residues.